Following are 15 T cell receptor beta chains from one sample sequenced in a study of identical twins. One entry per CDR3 protein results from TCRdb running MiXCR on the 5' RACE reads. The table lists hundreds of thousands of distinct CDR3 sequences, roughly a tenth of them singletons. Sequencing was done on a sample of memory (CD45RO+) T cells sorted from blood. The receptors were gathered from a woman under 30 in good health.

Only a few counts were recorded for this clonotype. This sequence joins TRBV7-3 and TRBJ2-1; no definite D call. V gave up 0 bases and J gave up 1 base, with 7 bases separating them. CDR3 length equals 15 residues. From germline, CDR1 is SGHTA and CDR2 FQGTGA. In DNA form, the CDR3 reads TGTGCCAGCAGCTTAACGGCCCTTTCCTACAATGAGCAGTTCTTC. This gives the protein CASSLTALSYNEQFF.

The V and J genes are TRBV10-3 and TRBJ2-1; no clear D gene. This CDR3 has 14 amino acids. CDR1 and CDR2 (germline): ENHRY, SYGVKD. Trimming took off 3 bases at V and 5 bases at J, with 11 bases between the two ends. This CDR3 is CAISEHYKDNEQFF. CDR3 coding DNA: TGTGCCATCAGTGAACACTACAAGGACAATGAGCAGTTCTTC.

The chain is built from TRBV5-5 and TRBJ2-7; D call uncertain. There are 13 residues in the CDR3. Germline CDR1 reads SGHKS; CDR2 reads YYEKEE (reference sequence). V lost 2 bases to trimming and J lost 2 bases, with 8 bases between them. The CDR3 reads CASSLNFAYEQYF. The CDR3 nucleotides are TGTGCCAGCAGCTTAAATTTCGCCTACGAGCAGTACTTC.

This clonotype occurred a few times. The rearrangement uses TRBV29-1 and TRBJ1-1; D call uncertain. CDR1 and CDR2 from the germline V gene are SQVTM and ANQGSEA. Trimming stripped 7 bases from V and 1 base from J, with 13 bases between. The CDR3 has 13 residues. CDR3 in amino acids: CSGFLHRNTEAFF. CDR3 in DNA: TGCAGCGGCTTCCTTCACAGGAACACTGAAGCTTTCTTT.

The CDR3 region is CASSPPGGVWEAFF. Written as DNA, the CDR3 is TGTGCCAGCAGCCCTCCTGGAGGGGTTTGGGAAGCTTTCTTT. V is TRBV5-6 and J is TRBJ1-1, with D possibly matching TRBD1 (5 bases). Per germline, CDR1 SGHDT and CDR2 YYEEEE. Trimming pared 4 bases from V and 8 bases from J, leaving 18 bases between. This CDR3 region has 14 residues.

This clonotype was observed a few times. The chain is built from TRBV6-5 and TRBJ2-2, with 7 bases that match TRBD2. The germline CDR1 and CDR2 sequences are MNHEY and SVGAGI. The CDR3 totals 15 residues. Germline trimming cut 2 bases from V and 6 bases from J; bases unmatched to any gene: 6. CDR3 coding DNA: TGTGCCAGCAGTTACGCTTTTGGGGGGGCCGGGGAGCTGTTTTTT. As protein: CASSYAFGGAGELFF.

Ten or more counts support this clonotype. V usage is TRBV20-1 and J usage is TRBJ2-3, with 10 nucleotides matching TRBD2. V shed 5 bases and J 0 bases; nucleotides not matched to a gene: 11. There are 17 residues in the CDR3. Per the germline V gene, CDR1 is DFQATT and CDR2 is SNEGSKA (reference sequence). The CDR3 is CSASPASGGRSTDTQYF. In DNA, the CDR3 is TGCAGTGCTTCTCCGGCTAGCGGGGGCCGGAGCACAGATACGCAGTATTTT.

This clonotype was found a few times. The chain recombines TRBV12-3 or TRBV12-4 with TRBJ2-7; D is perhaps TRBD1 (6 bases). This CDR3 has 13 amino acids. Trimming left V 6 bases short and J 5 bases short, with 14 bases between. The CDR3 nucleotides are TGTGCCAGCAGCTACTCACAGGGAAACGAGCAGTACTTC. Protein product: CASSYSQGNEQYF.

This clonotype showed up many times. This chain links TRBV11-3 with TRBJ2-5, with D tentatively TRBD1 or TRBD2 (5 bases each). The CDR3 has 13 amino acids. The germline V gene encodes CDR1 SGHNT and CDR2 YENEEA. Trimming cost V 5 bases and J 4 bases, with 11 bases left between them. The CDR3 loop is CASSPTGPETQYF. CDR3 bases: TGTGCCAGCAGCCCGACGGGGCCAGAGACCCAGTACTTC.

V gene TRBV12-3 or TRBV12-4 combines with J gene TRBJ2-5; 8 bases map to TRBD1. V trimming: 2 bases; J trimming: 0 bases; junction bases outside the gene matches: 5. This CDR3 has 16 residues. CDR3 amino acids: CASSLTQGGNQETQYF. In DNA, the CDR3 is TGTGCCAGCAGTTTAACACAGGGGGGAAACCAAGAGACCCAGTACTTC.

This clonotype was recorded many times. The chain recombines TRBV29-1 with TRBJ2-2; TRBD2 matches at 7 bases. Germline assignment: CDR1 SQVTM and CDR2 ANQGSEA. Unmatched junction bases numbered 8, after V lost 7 bases and J lost 0 bases. The CDR3 runs to 15 residues. CDR3 DNA sequence: TGCAGCGCCTCCTTAGCGGGCGCGAACACCGGGGAGCTGTTTTTT. It specifies CSASLAGANTGELFF.

This clonotype has more than one count but fewer than ten. The rearrangement links TRBV5-1 to TRBJ1-2; D gene uncertain. Per germline, CDR1 SGHRS and CDR2 YFSETQ. CDR3 length: 11 residues. Trimming cost V 5 bases and J 5 bases, with 7 bases left between them. The CDR3 here is CASSQEYGYTF. The DNA of the CDR3 is TGCGCCAGCAGTCAGGAGTATGGCTACACCTTC.

This clonotype appeared a few times. The chain links TRBV19 to TRBJ2-7; D unclear. Trimming removed 6 bases at V and 3 bases at J, with 6 bases between. Germline loops: CDR1 LNHDA, CDR2 SQIVND (reference sequence). The CDR3 loop spans 11 amino acids. CDR3 bases: TGTGCCAGTAGGGGGAACTACGAGCAGTACTTC. Amino acids: CASRGNYEQYF.

The sample holds a few counts of this clonotype. The gene calls are TRBV5-1 and TRBJ2-3, with D maybe TRBD2 (6 bases). V was trimmed by 4 bases and J by 2 bases, leaving 20 bases between them. The CDR3 contains 17 residues. The germline gives CDR1 SGHRS, CDR2 YFSETQ. The CDR3 DNA reads as TGCGCCAGCAGCACAAGGAGCGGAGGGGACCCCACAGATACGCAGTATTTT. As protein: CASSTRSGGDPTDTQYF.

The rearrangement uses TRBV19 and TRBJ1-1; no clear D gene. The CDR3 totals 13 residues. V was clipped by 5 bases and J by 2 bases, with 9 bases between them. Germline lookup yields CDR1 LNHDA and CDR2 SQIVND (reference sequence). CDR3 sequence reads: CASSYSLNTEAFF. The CDR3, as DNA: TGTGCCAGTAGTTACAGCTTAAACACTGAAGCTTTCTTT.